These 14 T cell receptor beta chains came from one sample sequenced in a study of identical twins. TCRdb processed the 5' RACE reads anew with MiXCR; each CDR3 protein has one entry. The sample lists just over 450,000 distinct CDR3 sequences, 14% seen once, with more than 0.5% in the top ten. In addition, the sample was reused for a study of yellow fever vaccine responses in identical twins.

Sequencing was done on a sample of CD4+ T cells sorted from blood. All receptors come from a woman in her late teens or twenties in good health.

The gene calls are TRBV6-1 and TRBJ2-6, with 9 bases that match TRBD1. Germline V lookup: CDR1 MNHNS, CDR2 SASEGT. The CDR3 loop spans 17 amino acids. V gave up 6 bases and J gave up 2 bases; unmatched junction bases: 8. CDR3 protein: CASREQGASPGANVLTF. CDR3 coding DNA: TGTGCCAGCAGGGAACAGGGGGCTAGTCCTGGGGCCAACGTCCTGACTTTC.

This clonotype has just a few counts. The rearrangement uses TRBV7-2 and TRBJ1-3; 8 bases are a match to TRBD1. Trimming removed 5 bases from V and 0 bases from J; junction bases left unmatched: 9. Looked up from germline, CDR1 is SGHTA and CDR2 is FQGNSA. This CDR3 is 17 amino acids long. This CDR3 is CASSRFPGTGSGNTIYF. CDR3 coding DNA: TGTGCCAGCAGCAGATTTCCCGGGACAGGCTCTGGAAACACCATATATTTT. Combining the CDR3 with reference TRBV7-2 and TRBJ1-3 gives the whole variable domain GAGVSQSPSNKVTEKGKDVELRCDPISGHTALYWYRQSLGQGLEFLIYFQGNSAPDKSGLPSDRFSAERTGGSVSTLTIQRTQQEDSAVYLCASSRFPGTGSGNTIYFGEGSWLTVV.

This clonotype showed up just a few times. The gene calls are TRBV29-1 and TRBJ2-3, with no clear D. The CDR3 loop spans 14 amino acids. The ends were cut back, 7 bases at V and 2 bases at J, with 16 bases in the middle. Per the germline V gene, CDR1 is SQVTM and CDR2 is ANQGSEA. The CDR3 DNA is TGCAGCGCGCTGGACCGCCCCGCCACAGATACGCAGTATTTT. It translates to CSALDRPATDTQYF.

In this sample, this clonotype turned up a few times. The chain is built from TRBV15 and TRBJ2-1; perhaps TRBD2 as D (6 bases). V was trimmed by 1 base and J by 6 bases, leaving 16 bases between them. CDR1 LNHNV and CDR2 YYDKDF come from the germline V gene (reference sequence). The length of the CDR3 is 16 residues. The CDR3 sequence: CATSRGGLAGSNEQFF. CDR3 coding DNA: TGTGCCACCAGCAGAGGTGGGCTGGCGGGGTCCAATGAGCAGTTCTTC.

There are a few counts of this clonotype. The chain carries TRBV4-2 and TRBJ2-1; the match to TRBD2 covers 16 bases. CDR3 length: 19 amino acids. CDR1 and CDR2 from the germline V gene are LGHNA and YNFKEQ. The junction had 11 bases not matched to a gene; V was cut back by 6 bases and J by 3 bases. The CDR3 here is CASSHVGLAGGPFYNEQFF. In nucleotides, the CDR3 is TGTGCCAGCAGTCACGTGGGACTAGCGGGAGGGCCTTTCTACAATGAGCAGTTCTTC.

The chain's CDR3 is CASSLLDGTGEQFF. In DNA, the CDR3 is TGTGCCAGCAGCCTGCTGGACGGGACGGGTGAGCAGTTCTTC. The chain couples TRBV7-9 to TRBJ2-1; D may match TRBD1 or TRBD2 (5 bases each). V lost 5 bases and J 9 bases, leaving 17 bases between the germline ends. CDR3 length: 14 residues. The V gene's germline CDR1 is SEHNR and CDR2 FQNEAQ (reference sequence).

This clonotype has just a few counts. The CDR3 here is CASSQDFGYTQYF. The CDR3 bases are TGCGCCAGCAGCCAAGATTTCGGGTATACGCAGTATTTT. V usage is TRBV4-3 and J usage is TRBJ2-3; the D is unclear. CDR1 is LGHNA, CDR2 YSLEER, per germline. CDR3 length equals 13 residues. Trimming shortened V by 0 bases and J by 7 bases, and 8 bases separated the two germline ends.

This clonotype was detected a few times. The chain uses TRBV20-1 and TRBJ2-5; D tentatively fits TRBD1 or TRBD2 (5 bases each). In germline, CDR1 is DFQATT, CDR2 SNEGSKA (reference sequence). The ends were cut back, 5 bases at V and 2 bases at J, with 12 bases in the middle. This CDR3 comprises 13 residues. The CDR3 bases are TGCAGTGCTGGAACCGGGGCACAAGAGACCCAGTACTTC. Its translation is CSAGTGAQETQYF.

This clonotype was seen more than once but under ten times. The chain joins TRBV7-2 to TRBJ2-3; 9 positions agree with TRBD2. The junction had 4 bases not matched to a gene; V was cut back by 2 bases and J by 4 bases. The CDR3 sequence is 15 residues long. Germline assignment: CDR1 SGHTA and CDR2 FQGNSA. CDR3 sequence: CASSLQRGEADTQYF. For the CDR3, the DNA is TGTGCCAGCAGCTTACAGCGGGGGGAGGCAGATACGCAGTATTTT.

The V gene is TRBV28, the J gene TRBJ2-7; either TRBD1 or TRBD2 may fit D (5 bases each). Germline CDR1 and CDR2: MDHEN and SYDVKM. This CDR3 has 14 amino acids. V lost 5 bases to trimming and J lost 3 bases, with 14 bases between them. CDR3: CASSPPGAFYEQYF. CDR3 bases: TGTGCCAGCAGTCCCCCCGGGGCTTTCTACGAGCAGTACTTC. Variable domain in full (rest from reference TRBV28 and TRBJ2-7): DVKVTQSSRYLVKRTGEKVFLECVQDMDHENMFWYRQDPGLGLRLIYFSYDVKMKEKGDIPEGYSVSREKKERFSLILESASTNQTSMYLCASSPPGAFYEQYFGPGTRLTVT.

A few counts support this clonotype. This chain joins TRBV29-1 and TRBJ2-3, with TRBD2 matching 9 bases. CDR1 and CDR2 from the germline V gene are SQVTM and ANQGSEA. V lost 4 bases to trimming and J lost 1 base; unmatched junction nucleotides: 6. The CDR3 length is 15 residues. CDR3 bases: TGCAGCGTTGTTCTGGCGGGGGGGCGCACAGATACGCAGTATTTT. Translating it yields CSVVLAGGRTDTQYF.

This clonotype was seen only a few times. The J gene is TRBJ2-3, the V gene TRBV6-1; TRBD2 aligns across 8 bases. Germline V gene lookup returns CDR1 MNHNS and CDR2 SASEGT. V gave up 0 bases and J gave up 1 base; unmatched junction bases: 9. The CDR3 spans 18 residues. CDR3 region: CASSEALISGGRTDTQYF. CDR3 DNA: TGTGCCAGCAGTGAAGCCCTGATCAGCGGGGGACGCACAGATACGCAGTATTTT.

There are a few counts of this clonotype. The V gene is TRBV28, the J gene TRBJ2-3; maybe TRBD1 (6 bases). This CDR3 has 15 residues. From germline, CDR1 is MDHEN and CDR2 SYDVKM. The V gene lost 6 bases and the J gene lost 1 base, with 14 bases spanning the gap. The CDR3 reads CASRLQGLGTDTQYF. CDR3 nucleotides: TGTGCCAGCAGATTACAGGGTCTCGGCACAGATACGCAGTATTTT.

In this sample, this clonotype turned up a few times. The chain links TRBV20-1 to TRBJ2-3; TRBD2 matches at 15 bases. CDR3 length: 16 amino acids. The J segment lost 4 bases and the V segment lost 6 bases, leaving 8 bases of the junction unmatched. In germline, CDR1 is DFQATT, CDR2 SNEGSKA (reference sequence). Here the CDR3 reads CSAIGLAGGGPDTQYF. The CDR3 nucleotides are TGCAGTGCCATAGGACTAGCGGGAGGGGGCCCAGATACGCAGTATTTT.